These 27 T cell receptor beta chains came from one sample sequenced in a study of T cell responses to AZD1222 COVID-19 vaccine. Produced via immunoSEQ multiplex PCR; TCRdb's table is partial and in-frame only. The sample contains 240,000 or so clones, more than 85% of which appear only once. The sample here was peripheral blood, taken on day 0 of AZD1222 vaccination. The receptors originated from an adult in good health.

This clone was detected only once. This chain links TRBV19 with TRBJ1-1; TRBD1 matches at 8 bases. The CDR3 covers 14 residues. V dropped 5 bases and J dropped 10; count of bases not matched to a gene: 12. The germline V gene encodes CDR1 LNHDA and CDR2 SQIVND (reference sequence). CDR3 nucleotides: TGTGCCAGTAGTGAGACAGGGGTCCGTGTTATAGCTTTCTTT. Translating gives CASSETGVRVIAFF.

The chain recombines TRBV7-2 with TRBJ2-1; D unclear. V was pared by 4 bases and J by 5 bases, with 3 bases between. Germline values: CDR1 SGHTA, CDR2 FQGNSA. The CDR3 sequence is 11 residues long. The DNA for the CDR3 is TGTGCCAGCAGCTATCACAATGAGCAGTTCTTC. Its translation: CASSYHNEQFF. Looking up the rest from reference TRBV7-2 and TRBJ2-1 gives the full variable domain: GAGVSQSPSNKVTEKGKDVELRCDPISGHTALYWYRQSLGQGLEFLIYFQGNSAPDKSGLPSDRFSAERTGGSVSTLTIQRTQQEDSAVYLCASSYHNEQFFGPGTRLTVL.

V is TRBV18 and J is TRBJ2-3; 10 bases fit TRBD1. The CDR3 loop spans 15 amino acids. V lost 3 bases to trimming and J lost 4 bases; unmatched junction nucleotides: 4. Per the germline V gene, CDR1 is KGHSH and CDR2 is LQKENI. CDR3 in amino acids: CASSPTGTGADTQYF. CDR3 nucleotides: TGTGCCAGCTCACCGACCGGGACAGGGGCAGATACGCAGTATTTT.

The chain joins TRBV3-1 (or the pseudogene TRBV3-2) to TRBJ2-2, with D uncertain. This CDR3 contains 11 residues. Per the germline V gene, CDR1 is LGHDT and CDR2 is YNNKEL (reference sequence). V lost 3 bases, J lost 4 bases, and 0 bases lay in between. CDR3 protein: CASSHTGELFF. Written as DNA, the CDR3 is TGTGCCAGCAGCCACACCGGGGAGCTGTTTTTT.

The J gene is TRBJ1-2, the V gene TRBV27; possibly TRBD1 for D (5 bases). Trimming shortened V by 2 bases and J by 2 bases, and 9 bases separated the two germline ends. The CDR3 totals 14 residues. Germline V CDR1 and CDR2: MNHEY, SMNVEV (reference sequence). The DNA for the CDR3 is TGTGCCAGCAGTTTAATCGGGACGAACTATGGCTACACCTTC. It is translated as CASSLIGTNYGYTF.

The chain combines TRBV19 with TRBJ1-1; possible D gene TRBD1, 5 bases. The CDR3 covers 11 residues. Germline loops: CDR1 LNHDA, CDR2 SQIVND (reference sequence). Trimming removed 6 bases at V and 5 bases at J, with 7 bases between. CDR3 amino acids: CASRRGTEAFF. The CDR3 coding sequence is TGTGCCAGTAGGCGGGGGACTGAAGCTTTCTTT. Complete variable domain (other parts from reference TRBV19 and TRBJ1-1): DGGITQSPKYLFRKEGQNVTLSCEQNLNHDAMYWYRQDPGQGLRLIYYSQIVNDFQKGDIAEGYSVSREKKESFPLTVTSAQKNPTAFYLCASRRGTEAFFGQGTRLTVV.

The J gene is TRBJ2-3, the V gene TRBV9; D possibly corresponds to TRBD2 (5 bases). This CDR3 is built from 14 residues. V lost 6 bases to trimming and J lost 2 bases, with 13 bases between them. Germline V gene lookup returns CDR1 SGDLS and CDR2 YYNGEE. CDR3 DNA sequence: TGTGCCAGCACAACCGGGGTCTACACAGATACGCAGTATTTT. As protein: CASTTGVYTDTQYF. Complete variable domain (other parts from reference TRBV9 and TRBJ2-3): DSGVTQTPKHLITATGQRVTLRCSPRSGDLSVYWYQQSLDQGLQFLIQYYNGEERAKGNILERFSAQQFPDLHSELNLSSLELGDSALYFCASTTGVYTDTQYFGPGTRLTVL.

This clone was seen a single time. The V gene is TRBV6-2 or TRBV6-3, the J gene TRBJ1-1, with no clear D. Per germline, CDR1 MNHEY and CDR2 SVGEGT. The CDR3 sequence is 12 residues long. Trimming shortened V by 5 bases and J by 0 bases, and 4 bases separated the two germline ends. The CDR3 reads CASSPMNTEAFF. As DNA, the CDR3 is TGTGCCAGCAGTCCCATGAACACTGAAGCTTTCTTT.

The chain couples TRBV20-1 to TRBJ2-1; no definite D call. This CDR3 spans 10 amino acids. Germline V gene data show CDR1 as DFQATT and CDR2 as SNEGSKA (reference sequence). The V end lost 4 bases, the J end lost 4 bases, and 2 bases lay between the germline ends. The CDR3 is CSAIYNEQFF. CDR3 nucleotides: TGCAGTGCTATTTACAATGAGCAGTTCTTC.

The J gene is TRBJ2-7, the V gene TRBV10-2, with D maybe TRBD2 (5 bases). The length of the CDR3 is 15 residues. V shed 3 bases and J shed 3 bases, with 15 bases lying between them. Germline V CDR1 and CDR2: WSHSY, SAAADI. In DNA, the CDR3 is TGCGCCAGCAGTGACCCCCCGGGGTTTGGCTACGAGCAGTACTTC. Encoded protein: CASSDPPGFGYEQYF.

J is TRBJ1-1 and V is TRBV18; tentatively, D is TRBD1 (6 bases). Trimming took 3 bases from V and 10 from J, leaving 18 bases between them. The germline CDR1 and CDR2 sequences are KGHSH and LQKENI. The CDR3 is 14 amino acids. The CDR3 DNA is TGTGCCAGCTCACCCTACGGGGGACAAAAGGGAGCTTTCTTT. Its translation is CASSPYGGQKGAFF. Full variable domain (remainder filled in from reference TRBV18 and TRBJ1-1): NAGVMQNPRHLVRRRGQEARLRCSPMKGHSHVYWYRQLPEEGLKFMVYLQKENIIDESGMPKERFSAEFPKEGPSILRIQQVVRGDSAAYFCASSPYGGQKGAFFGQGTRLTVV.

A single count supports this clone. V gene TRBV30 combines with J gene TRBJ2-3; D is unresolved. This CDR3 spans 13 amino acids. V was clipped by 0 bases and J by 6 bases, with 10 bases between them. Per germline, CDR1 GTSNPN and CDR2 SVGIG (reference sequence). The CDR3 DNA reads TGTGCCTGGAGTGTAAGTAACGCCGATACGCAGTATTTT. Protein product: CAWSVSNADTQYF.

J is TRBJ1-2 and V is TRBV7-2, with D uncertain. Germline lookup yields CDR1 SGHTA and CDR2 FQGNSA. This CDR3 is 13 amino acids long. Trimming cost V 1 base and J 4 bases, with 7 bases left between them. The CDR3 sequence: CASSLGAFYGYTF. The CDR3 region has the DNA TGTGCCAGCAGCTTAGGGGCTTTCTATGGCTACACCTTC. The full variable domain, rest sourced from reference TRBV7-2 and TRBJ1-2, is GAGVSQSPSNKVTEKGKDVELRCDPISGHTALYWYRQSLGQGLEFLIYFQGNSAPDKSGLPSDRFSAERTGGSVSTLTIQRTQQEDSAVYLCASSLGAFYGYTFGSGTRLTVV.

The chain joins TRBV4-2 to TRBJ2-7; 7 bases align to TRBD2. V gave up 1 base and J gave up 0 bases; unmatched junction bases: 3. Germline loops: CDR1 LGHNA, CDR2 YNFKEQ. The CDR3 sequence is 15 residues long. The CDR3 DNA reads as TGTGCCAGCAGCCAAGGGGAGGGGAGCTCCTACGAGCAGTACTTC. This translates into CASSQGEGSSYEQYF.

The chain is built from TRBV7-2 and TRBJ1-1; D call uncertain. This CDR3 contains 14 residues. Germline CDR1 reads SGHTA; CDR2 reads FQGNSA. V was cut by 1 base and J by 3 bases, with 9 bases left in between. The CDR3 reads CASSLEGWYTEAFF. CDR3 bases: TGTGCCAGCAGCTTAGAAGGGTGGTACACTGAAGCTTTCTTT. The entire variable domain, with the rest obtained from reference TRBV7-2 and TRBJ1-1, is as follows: GAGVSQSPSNKVTEKGKDVELRCDPISGHTALYWYRQSLGQGLEFLIYFQGNSAPDKSGLPSDRFSAERTGGSVSTLTIQRTQQEDSAVYLCASSLEGWYTEAFFGQGTRLTVV.

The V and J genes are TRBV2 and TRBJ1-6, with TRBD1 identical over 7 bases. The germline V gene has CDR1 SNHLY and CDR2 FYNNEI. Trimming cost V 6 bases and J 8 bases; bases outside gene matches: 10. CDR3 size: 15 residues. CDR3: CASRVPGQRDSPLHF. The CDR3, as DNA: TGTGCCAGCAGGGTACCGGGACAGAGGGATTCACCCCTCCACTTT.

In DNA, the CDR3 is TGTGCCAGCAGCCCCATCCAGGCGACACTCTACGAGCAGTACTTC. Amino acid sequence: CASSPIQATLYEQYF. This chain connects TRBV5-5 to TRBJ2-7; D gene unclear. V lost 4 bases to trimming and J lost 3 bases, with 17 bases between them. The CDR3 spans 15 residues. Germline CDR1 reads SGHKS; CDR2 reads YYEKEE (reference sequence).

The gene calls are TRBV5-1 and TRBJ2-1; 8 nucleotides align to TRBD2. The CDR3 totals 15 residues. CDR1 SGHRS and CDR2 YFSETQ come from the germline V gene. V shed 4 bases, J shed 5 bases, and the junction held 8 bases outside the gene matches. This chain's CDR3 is CASSPGVAGNNEQFF. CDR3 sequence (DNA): TGCGCCAGCAGCCCCGGAGTAGCGGGGAACAATGAGCAGTTCTTC.

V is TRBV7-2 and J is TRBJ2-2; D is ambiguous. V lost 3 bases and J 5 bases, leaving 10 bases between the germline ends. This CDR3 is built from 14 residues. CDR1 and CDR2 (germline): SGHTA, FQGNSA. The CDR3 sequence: CASSLWARTGELFF. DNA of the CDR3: TGTGCCAGCAGCTTGTGGGCGAGAACCGGGGAGCTGTTTTTT.

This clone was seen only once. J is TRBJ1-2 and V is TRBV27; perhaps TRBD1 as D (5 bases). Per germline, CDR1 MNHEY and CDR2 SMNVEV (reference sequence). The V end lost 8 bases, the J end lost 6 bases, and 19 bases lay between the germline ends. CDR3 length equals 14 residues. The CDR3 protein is CASGFYPGPDGYTF. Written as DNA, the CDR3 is TGTGCCAGCGGATTCTATCCGGGACCTGATGGCTACACCTTC.

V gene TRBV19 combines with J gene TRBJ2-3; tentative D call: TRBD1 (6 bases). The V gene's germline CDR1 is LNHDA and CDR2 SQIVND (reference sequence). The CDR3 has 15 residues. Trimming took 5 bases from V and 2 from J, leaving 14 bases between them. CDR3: CASSQGQGATDTQYF. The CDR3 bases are TGTGCCAGTAGTCAGGGGCAAGGGGCCACAGATACGCAGTATTTT.

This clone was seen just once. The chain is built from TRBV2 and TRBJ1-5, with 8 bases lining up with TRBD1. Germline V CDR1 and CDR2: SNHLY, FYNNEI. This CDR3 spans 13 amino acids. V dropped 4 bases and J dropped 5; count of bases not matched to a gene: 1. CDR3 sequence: CASSGTGYQPQHF. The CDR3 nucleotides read TGTGCCAGCAGTGGGACAGGGTATCAGCCCCAGCATTTT.

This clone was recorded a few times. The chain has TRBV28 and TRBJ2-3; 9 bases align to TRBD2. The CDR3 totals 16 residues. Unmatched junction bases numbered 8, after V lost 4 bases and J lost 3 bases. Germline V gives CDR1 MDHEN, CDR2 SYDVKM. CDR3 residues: CASSSGASGATDTQYF. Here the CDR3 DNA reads TGTGCCAGCAGTTCAGGGGCTAGCGGGGCAACAGATACGCAGTATTTT. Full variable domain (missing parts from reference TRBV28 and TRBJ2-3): DVKVTQSSRYLVKRTGEKVFLECVQDMDHENMFWYRQDPGLGLRLIYFSYDVKMKEKGDIPEGYSVSREKKERFSLILESASTNQTSMYLCASSSGASGATDTQYFGPGTRLTVL.

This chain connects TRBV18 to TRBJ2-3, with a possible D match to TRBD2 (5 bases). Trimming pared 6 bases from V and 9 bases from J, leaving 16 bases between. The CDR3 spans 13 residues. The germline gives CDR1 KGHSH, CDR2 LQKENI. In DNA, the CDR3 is TGTGCCAGCTCCCCGTCAGCGGAGGCAACGCAGTATTTT. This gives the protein CASSPSAEATQYF.

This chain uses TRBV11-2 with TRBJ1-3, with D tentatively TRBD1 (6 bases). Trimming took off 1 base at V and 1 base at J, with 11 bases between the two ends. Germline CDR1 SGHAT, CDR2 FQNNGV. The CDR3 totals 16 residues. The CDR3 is CASSLGVQGSGNTIYF. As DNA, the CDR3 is TGTGCCAGCAGCTTAGGGGTACAGGGTTCTGGAAACACCATATATTTT.

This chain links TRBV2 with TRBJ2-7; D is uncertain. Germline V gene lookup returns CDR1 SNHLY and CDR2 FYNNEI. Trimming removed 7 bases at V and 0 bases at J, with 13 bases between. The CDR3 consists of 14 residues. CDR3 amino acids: CASIGRRSSYEQYF. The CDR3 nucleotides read TGTGCCAGCATCGGCAGGCGGTCCTCCTACGAGCAGTACTTC.

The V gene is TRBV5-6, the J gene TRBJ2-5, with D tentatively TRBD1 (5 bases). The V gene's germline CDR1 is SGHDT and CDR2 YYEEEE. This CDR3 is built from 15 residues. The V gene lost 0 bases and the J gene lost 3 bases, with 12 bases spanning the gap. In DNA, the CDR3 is TGTGCCAGCAGCTTGGGCTGGGGCGCGGAAGAGACCCAGTACTTC. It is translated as CASSLGWGAEETQYF. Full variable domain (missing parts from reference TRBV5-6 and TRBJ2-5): DAGVTQSPTHLIKTRGQQVTLRCSPKSGHDTVSWYQQALGQGPQFIFQYYEEEERQRGNFPDRFSGHQFPNYSSELNVNALLLGDSALYLCASSLGWGAEETQYFGPGTRLLVL.